This T cell receptor beta chain derives from a study of shared clonotypes between healthy human individuals. Across the study: A donor's plate count was three for CD4 naive and three for CD4 memory; CD8 naive had two and CD8 memory one. The study's findings and limits: Clonotypes which were not shared had lower generation probabilities than clonotypes that all four donors shared. Genetic and exposure-history diversity was limited by the few donors.

CDR3 length: 15 amino acids. Trimming took 3 bases from V and 5 from J, leaving 14 bases between them. In germline, CDR1 is MNHNS, CDR2 SASEGT. Data came from immunoSEQ multiplex PCR; TCRdb stores just in-frame clones and leaves some out. Of around 79,000 clones listed, roughly two thirds were seen once; the top ten hold just over 50%. This clone was seen at least ten times. The antigen remains undetermined. The receptor's source is a young man in good health. This rearrangement joins TRBV6-1 to TRBJ2-1; D is possibly TRBD2 (6 bases). Sequencing was performed on memory CD8+ T cells sorted from blood. Subset reported: CD45RO+ cells pooled with CCR7-negative TemRA cells. Here the CDR3 DNA reads TGTGCCAGCAGTGACCTAGTGGACTATAACAATGAGCAGTTCTTC. Its protein is CASSDLVDYNNEQFF.